These 23 T cell receptor beta chains came from one sample sequenced in a study of CD8+CD57+ T cells in acquired aplastic anemia. Genomic DNA acted as the template from which TCR beta VDJ combination and CDR3 sequence profiling were carried out. TCRdb ran MiXCR on the reads and lists one entry per CDR3 protein. The sample yields some 140,000 distinct CDR3 sequences, around 41% seen once. The source material was sorted CD4+, CD8+, or CD8+CD57+ T cells (not recorded which) from PBMCs. The receptor source for this set is a human donor in good health, serving as a control.

Notes on this clonotype: A much more abundant neighbour one base away suggests this may be a read error. The chain employs TRBV27 and TRBJ1-2; D ambiguous. The CDR3 consists of 12 residues. Germline CDR1 MNHEY, CDR2 SMNVEV (reference sequence). The CDR3 DNA follows: TGTGCCAGCAGTTTAAAGGGCTATGGCTGCACCTTC. This gives the protein CASSLKGYGCTF.

This chain connects TRBV19 to TRBJ2-7; 8 nucleotides align to TRBD1. The length of the CDR3 is 15 residues. Germline V lookup: CDR1 LNHDA, CDR2 SQIVND (reference sequence). The junction had 11 bases not matched to a gene; V was cut back by 3 bases and J by 7 bases. The CDR3 sequence is CASSISGGTMREQYF. CDR3 bases: TGTGCCAGTAGTATCTCAGGGGGCACCATGCGTGAGCAGTACTTC. The full variable domain, with the rest looked up from reference TRBV19 and TRBJ2-7, is DGGITQSPKYLFRKEGQNVTLSCEQNLNHDAMYWYRQDPGQGLRLIYYSQIVNDFQKGDIAEGYSVSREKKESFPLTVTSAQKNPTAFYLCASSISGGTMREQYFGPGTRLTVT.

The chain has TRBV4-2 and TRBJ2-7; D is perhaps TRBD1 (5 bases). Germline CDR1 and CDR2: LGHNA and YNFKEQ. The CDR3 extends over 14 amino acids. V lost 1 base, J lost 1 base, and 8 bases lay in between. The CDR3 is CASSQGTPSYEQYF. In nucleotides, the CDR3 is TGTGCCAGCAGCCAAGGGACACCTTCCTACGAGCAGTACTTC.

This clonotype was observed a few times. The gene calls are TRBV15 and TRBJ1-1; D gene uncertain. The CDR3 covers 11 residues. CDR1 and CDR2 from the germline V gene are LNHNV and YYDKDF (reference sequence). Between the trimmed V and J ends, which lost 7 bases and 3 bases, there was a span of 6 bases. Here the CDR3 DNA reads TGTGCCACCATAAGTGACACTGAAGCTTTCTTT. Translating it yields CATISDTEAFF.

This clonotype appeared many times. CDR3 sequence: CSARLRDGLNTEAFF. The CDR3 DNA is TGCAGTGCTAGACTCCGGGACGGTCTGAACACTGAAGCTTTCTTT. The chain joins TRBV20-1 to TRBJ1-1; a possible D gene is TRBD1 (5 bases). This CDR3 has 15 residues. Trimming shortened V by 2 bases and J by 0 bases, and 13 bases separated the two germline ends. CDR1 and CDR2 from the germline V gene are DFQATT and SNEGSKA (reference sequence).

This clonotype was counted ten times or more. The V call is TRBV20-1, the J call TRBJ2-3; either TRBD1 or TRBD2 may fit D (6 bases each). The CDR3 covers 17 residues. Looked up from germline, CDR1 is DFQATT and CDR2 is SNEGSKA (reference sequence). V lost 3 bases and J lost 2, with 21 bases in between. CDR3 protein: CSASGGQNRTVTDTQYF. CDR3 nucleotides: TGCAGTGCTAGTGGGGGGCAGAACCGGACCGTCACAGATACGCAGTATTTT.

V is TRBV7-9 and J is TRBJ2-3, with a tentative D call TRBD2 (6 bases). Germline CDR1 SEHNR, CDR2 FQNEAQ (reference sequence). Trimming took 5 bases from V and 10 from J, leaving 13 bases between them. This CDR3 region has 12 residues. This chain's CDR3 is CASSGGAPAQYF. The DNA of the CDR3 is TGTGCCAGCAGCGGCGGGGCCCCCGCGCAGTATTTT.

This clonotype was seen repeatedly, ten times or more. The chain employs TRBV6-5 and TRBJ2-3; TRBD2 aligns across 10 bases. This CDR3 has 16 residues. The trim removed 8 bases at V and 2 bases at J, leaving 10 bases unmatched. Germline V gene lookup returns CDR1 MNHEY and CDR2 SVGAGI. The DNA of the CDR3 is TGTGCCAGCTCGTCTAGCGGGAGTCCCATCACAGATACGCAGTATTTT. Protein product: CASSSSGSPITDTQYF.

This clonotype was counted at least ten times. DNA of the CDR3: TGTGCCAGCAGCGTAGCTCCGGGCGCAGATACGCAGTATTTT. Protein sequence: CASSVAPGADTQYF. The J gene is TRBJ2-3, the V gene TRBV9; D call uncertain. This CDR3 contains 14 residues. Germline lookup yields CDR1 SGDLS and CDR2 YYNGEE. V was shortened by 0 bases and J by 4 bases, with 9 bases between the two germline ends.

CDR3 in amino acids: CASSETLQTPNYEQYF. The CDR3 DNA reads as TGTGCCAGCAGTGAAACTTTACAGACACCCAATTACGAGCAGTACTTC. The chain recombines TRBV2 with TRBJ2-7, with D uncertain. The CDR3 covers 16 residues. In germline, CDR1 is SNHLY, CDR2 FYNNEI. V was clipped by 2 bases and J by 4 bases, with 18 bases between them. Combining the CDR3 with reference TRBV2 and TRBJ2-7 gives the whole variable domain EPEVTQTPSHQVTQMGQEVILRCVPISNHLYFYWYRQILGQKVEFLVSFYNNEISEKSEIFDDQFSVERPDGSNFTLKIRSTKLEDSAMYFCASSETLQTPNYEQYFGPGTRLTVT.

The chain recombines TRBV5-1 with TRBJ2-5; no firm D call. From germline, CDR1 is SGHRS and CDR2 YFSETQ. Trimming removed 4 bases from V and 3 bases from J, with 13 bases in between. This CDR3 has 14 amino acids. CDR3 sequence reads: CASSEQITKETQYF. The CDR3 nucleotides are TGCGCCAGCAGCGAACAAATAACGAAAGAGACCCAGTACTTC.

This clonotype was found many times. The V call is TRBV19, the J call TRBJ1-2, with D perhaps TRBD1 (6 bases). Deletions cut 4 bases from V and 1 base from J, with 10 bases between. CDR3 length equals 14 residues. The V gene's germline CDR1 is LNHDA and CDR2 SQIVND (reference sequence). The CDR3 DNA reads TGTGCCAGTAGTAGACAGGCGATTAACTATGGCTACACCTTC. Protein sequence: CASSRQAINYGYTF.

This clonotype was detected ten times or more. DNA for the CDR3: TGTGCCAGCTACCCTTCACAGGGCATGAACACTGAAGCTTTCTTT. This gives the protein CASYPSQGMNTEAFF. The V gene is TRBV5-4, the J gene TRBJ1-1, with TRBD1 as a possible D gene (6 bases). The V gene lost 7 bases and the J gene lost 0 bases, with 16 bases spanning the gap. The CDR3 sequence is 15 residues long. CDR1 SGHNT and CDR2 YYREEE come from the germline V gene (reference sequence).

This clonotype was seen only a few times. Germline is not matched at one junction end, which may reflect a read error. This chain links TRBV3-1 with TRBJ2-3; 7 bases align to TRBD1. The germline V gene encodes CDR1 LGHDT and CDR2 YNNKEL (reference sequence). CDR3 length: 16 amino acids. CDR3 residues: CASSHWDSYGTDAQYF. The CDR3 nucleotides read TGTGCCAGCAGCCACTGGGACAGCTATGGCACAGATGCGCAGTATTTT.

This clonotype was seen ten or more times. A read error is possible here, since a much larger clone lies one base away. The gene calls are TRBV2 and TRBJ1-3; the D gene is possibly TRBD1 (6 bases). The CDR3 contains 15 residues. CDR1 and CDR2 (germline): SNHLY, FYNNEI. V lost 6 bases and J 3 bases, leaving 15 bases between the germline ends. CDR3: CASRAQGRFGNTIYF. In nucleotides, the CDR3 is TGTGCCAGCAGGGCACAGGGCCGCTTTGGAAACACCATATATTTT.

This clonotype was picked up one time. A read error may explain this, as a much larger clone is one base away. The chain joins TRBV11-2 to TRBJ1-2, with D hard to call. There are 15 residues in the CDR3. The germline CDR1 and CDR2 sequences are SGHAT and FQNNGV. Here the CDR3 DNA reads TGTGCCGGCAGCTTAGATCTATTTGGGGTTTATGGCTACACCTTC. It yields the protein CAGSLDLFGVYGYTF.

This clonotype was seen ten or more times. The chain has TRBV29-1 and TRBJ1-2, with a weak D call TRBD1 (5 bases). V was pared by 0 bases and J by 8 bases, with 13 bases between. The germline V gene encodes CDR1 SQVTM and CDR2 ANQGSEA. This CDR3 contains 13 residues. Here the CDR3 reads CSVEDPSQGGYTF. Written as DNA, the CDR3 is TGCAGCGTTGAAGATCCAAGTCAGGGCGGCTACACCTTC. Full variable domain (remainder filled in from reference TRBV29-1 and TRBJ1-2): SAVISQKPSRDICQRGTSLTIQCQVDSQVTMMFWYRQQPGQSLTLIATANQGSEATYESGFVIDKFPISRPNLTFSTLTVSNMSPEDSSIYLCSVEDPSQGGYTFGSGTRLTVV.

The gene calls are TRBV19 and TRBJ2-7; D is undetermined. CDR3 length equals 13 residues. V shed 1 base and J shed 7 bases, with 11 bases lying between them. Germline values: CDR1 LNHDA, CDR2 SQIVND (reference sequence). In nucleotides, the CDR3 is TGTGCCAGTAGTATAGTATCCGGTCCTGAGCAGTACTTC. Protein: CASSIVSGPEQYF.

This clonotype was observed at least ten times. The chain uses TRBV11-3 and TRBJ1-6, with TRBD1 as a possible D gene (5 bases). This CDR3 has 13 residues. Trimming left V 7 bases short and J 10 bases short, with 14 bases between. Germline assignment: CDR1 SGHNT and CDR2 YENEEA. In nucleotides, the CDR3 is TGTGCCAGCAACGGGGGTGGAGGATCACCCCTCCACTTT. Protein product: CASNGGGGSPLHF.

The genes are TRBV20-1 and TRBJ2-1; 7 positions agree with TRBD1. With 6 bases clipped from V and 13 bases from J, the junction kept 18 bases outside the gene matches. Germline CDR1 DFQATT, CDR2 SNEGSKA (reference sequence). This CDR3 is built from 14 residues. In nucleotides, the CDR3 is TGCAGTGCCCACCGGGACAGCCAACCTGGTTACCAGTTCTTC. Protein product: CSAHRDSQPGYQFF.

CDR3 DNA sequence: TGTGCCAGTAGCACAACGCGCTATGGCTACACCTTC. Translation: CASSTTRYGYTF. The chain couples TRBV19 to TRBJ1-2; D ambiguous. CDR1 is LNHDA, CDR2 SQIVND, per germline (reference sequence). Trimming stripped 6 bases from V and 4 bases from J, with 9 bases between. The length of the CDR3 is 12 residues.

The J gene is TRBJ2-1, the V gene TRBV19; 10 bases agree with TRBD2. Germline assignment: CDR1 LNHDA and CDR2 SQIVND (reference sequence). The CDR3 extends over 14 amino acids. Trimming at V came to 7 bases and at J to 5 bases, leaving 5 bases not matched to a gene. CDR3 nucleotides: TGTGCCAGTATCGGGACTAGCGCACACAATGAGCAGTTCTTC. The encoded protein is CASIGTSAHNEQFF.

Comments on this clonotype: This may be a read error, as it is one base from a much larger clone. This chain uses TRBV7-9 with TRBJ1-2; D is possibly TRBD1 (6 bases). There are 14 residues in the CDR3. The V gene's germline CDR1 is SEHNR and CDR2 FQNEAQ (reference sequence). CDR3 nucleotide sequence: TGTGCCAGCAGCTCGCGGGGGGGCTGGCATGGCTACGCCTTC. Protein: CASSSRGGWHGYAF. Together with reference TRBV7-9 and TRBJ1-2, the CDR3 gives the full variable domain: DTGVSQNPRHKITKRGQNVTFRCDPISEHNRLYWYRQTLGQGPEFLTYFQNEAQLEKSRLLSDRFSAERPKGSFSTLEIQRTEQGDSAMYLCASSSRGGWHGYAFGSGTRLTVV.